This T cell receptor (beta chain) was sequenced for a study of shared clonotypes between healthy human individuals. Study-level background: Each donor had three CD4 naive, three CD4 memory, two CD8 naive and one CD8 memory plate.

Each subset's genomic DNA was shared equally among a number of immunoSEQ plates. The table came from immunoSEQ multiplex PCR; TCRdb's copy has only in-frame clones and leaves some out. The table includes around 1,900,000 clones, about 94% detected once. CD45RO-negative, CCR7-positively selected cells formed the naive CD8 fraction, excluding terminally differentiated effector memory CD45RA+ cells. In germline, CDR1 is LNHDA, CDR2 SQIVND (reference sequence). The CDR3 sequence is 16 residues long. V lost 8 bases and J 0 bases, leaving 17 bases between the germline ends. With regard to this clone: Its target is not known.

Study findings and constraints: It was anticipated that sequencing depth would influence how many clonotypes donors shared. Non-shared clonotypes showed lower generation probabilities than clonotypes common to all four donors.

Sequencing was done on a sample of naive CD8+ T cells from PBMCs. This rearrangement joins TRBV19 to TRBJ2-1; D possibly corresponds to TRBD2 (6 bases). This receptor was taken from a man between 18 and 35 years old in good health. Some clones in this sample may be carry-over from other donors' samples. The CDR3 region is CASFGSGPNSYNEQFF. The CDR3 DNA reads as TGTGCCAGTTTCGGTAGCGGACCTAACTCCTACAATGAGCAGTTCTTC.